This T cell receptor beta chain was captured in a study of blood T cell repertoires in COVID-19. Study information: The study drew acute and convalescent COVID-19 samples from the United States, Italy and Spain. T cells, B-cell-depleted T cells, or PBMCs supplied cDNA or gDNA.

This CDR3 region has 15 residues. CDR1 is MDHEN and CDR2 is SYDVKM in the germline V gene. V lost 5 bases, J lost 1 base, and 14 bases lay in between. In the authors' methods: It was from reference gene primer amplification that nucleated cell counts were estimated. Clones were sequenced by immunoSEQ multiplex PCR, and TCRdb holds only the in-frame ones, with some missing. V and J calls and clone size are those listed in that table; D and trimming were worked out from the DNA. The sample holds tens of thousands of clones, 65% to 90% seen once. This clone was picked up a small number of times. The source is a man older than 75 with acute or convalescent COVID-19. Material for sequencing was peripheral blood. This chain uses TRBV28 with TRBJ1-1, with a weak D call TRBD1 (5 bases). CDR3 protein: CASSKRQHPNTEAFF. In DNA, the CDR3 is TGTGCCAGCAGTAAGAGACAGCACCCGAACACTGAAGCTTTCTTT.